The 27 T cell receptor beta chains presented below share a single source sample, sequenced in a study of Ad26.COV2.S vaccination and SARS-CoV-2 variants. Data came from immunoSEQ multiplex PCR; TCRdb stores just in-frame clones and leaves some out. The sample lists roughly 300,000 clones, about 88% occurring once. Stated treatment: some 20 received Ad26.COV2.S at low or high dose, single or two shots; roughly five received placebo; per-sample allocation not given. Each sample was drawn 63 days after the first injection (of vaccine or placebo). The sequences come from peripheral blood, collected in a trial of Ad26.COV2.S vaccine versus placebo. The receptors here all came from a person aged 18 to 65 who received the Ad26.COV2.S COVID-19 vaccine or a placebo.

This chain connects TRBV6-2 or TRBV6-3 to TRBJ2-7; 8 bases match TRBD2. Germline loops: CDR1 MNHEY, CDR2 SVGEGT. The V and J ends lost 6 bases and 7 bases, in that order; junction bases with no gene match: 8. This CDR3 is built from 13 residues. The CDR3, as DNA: TGTGCCAGCAGCACGGGGGGGACCGGAGAGCAGTACTTC. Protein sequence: CASSTGGTGEQYF.

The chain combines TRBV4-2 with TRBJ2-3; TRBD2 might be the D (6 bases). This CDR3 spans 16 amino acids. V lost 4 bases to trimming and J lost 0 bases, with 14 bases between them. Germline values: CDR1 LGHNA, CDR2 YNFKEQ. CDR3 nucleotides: TGTGCCAGCAGCCGCTTGGGGGACTTCAGCACAGATACGCAGTATTTT. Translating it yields CASSRLGDFSTDTQYF.

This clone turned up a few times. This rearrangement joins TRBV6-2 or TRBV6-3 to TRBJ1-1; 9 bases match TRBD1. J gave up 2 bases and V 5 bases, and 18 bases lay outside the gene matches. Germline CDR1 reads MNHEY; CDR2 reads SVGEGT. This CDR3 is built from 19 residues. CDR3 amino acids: CASSQNLLQGAPINTEAFF. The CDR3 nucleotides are TGTGCCAGCAGTCAAAACCTCTTACAGGGGGCGCCGATAAACACTGAAGCTTTCTTT.

The CDR3: CAWSPGAGSNYGYTF. The DNA for the CDR3 is TGTGCCTGGAGTCCGGGGGCAGGGAGCAACTATGGCTACACCTTC. V gene TRBV30 combines with J gene TRBJ1-2, with D possibly matching TRBD1 (6 bases). CDR1 is GTSNPN, CDR2 SVGIG, per germline (reference sequence). This CDR3 is 15 amino acids long. Trimming took 2 bases from V and 2 from J, leaving 15 bases between them. The variable domain in full, completed from reference TRBV30 and TRBJ1-2, reads SQTIHQWPATLVQPVGSPLSLECTVEGTSNPNLYWYRQAAGRGLQLLFYSVGIGQISSEVPQNLSASRPQDRQFILSSKKLLLSDSGFYLCAWSPGAGSNYGYTFGSGTRLTVV.

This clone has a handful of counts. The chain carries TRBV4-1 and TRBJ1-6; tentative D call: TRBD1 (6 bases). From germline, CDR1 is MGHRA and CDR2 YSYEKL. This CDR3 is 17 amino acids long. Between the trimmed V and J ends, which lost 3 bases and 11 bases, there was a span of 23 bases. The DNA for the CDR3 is TGCGCCAGCAGCCACCAAAATGCCCGGACAGAAGTGACACCCCTCCACTTT. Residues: CASSHQNARTEVTPLHF.

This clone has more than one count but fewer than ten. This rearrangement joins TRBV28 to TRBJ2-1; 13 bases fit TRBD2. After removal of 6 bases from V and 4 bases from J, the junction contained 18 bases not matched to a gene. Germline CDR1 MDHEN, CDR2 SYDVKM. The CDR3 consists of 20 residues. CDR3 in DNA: TGTGCCAGCAGACCCACAACCAATAAACTAGCGGGGGGGTTTTACAATGAGCAGTTCTTC. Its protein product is CASRPTTNKLAGGFYNEQFF.

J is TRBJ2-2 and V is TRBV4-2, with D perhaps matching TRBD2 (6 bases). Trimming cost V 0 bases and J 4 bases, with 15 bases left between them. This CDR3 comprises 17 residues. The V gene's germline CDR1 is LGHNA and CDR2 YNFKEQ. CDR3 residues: CASSQDASVRGTGELFF. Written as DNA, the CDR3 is TGTGCCAGCAGCCAAGATGCTAGCGTAAGGGGCACCGGGGAGCTGTTTTTT.

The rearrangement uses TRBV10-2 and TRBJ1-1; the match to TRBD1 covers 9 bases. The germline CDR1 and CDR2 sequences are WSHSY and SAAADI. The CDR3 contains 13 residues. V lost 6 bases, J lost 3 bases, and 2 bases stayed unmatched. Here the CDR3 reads CASRTGGHTEAFF. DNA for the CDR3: TGCGCCAGCAGGACAGGGGGTCACACTGAAGCTTTCTTT.

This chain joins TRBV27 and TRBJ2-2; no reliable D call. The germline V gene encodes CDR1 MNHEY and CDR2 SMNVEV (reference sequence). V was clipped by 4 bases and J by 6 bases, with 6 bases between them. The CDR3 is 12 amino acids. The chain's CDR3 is CASSSPPGELFF. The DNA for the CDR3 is TGTGCCAGCAGTTCCCCCCCCGGGGAGCTGTTTTTT.

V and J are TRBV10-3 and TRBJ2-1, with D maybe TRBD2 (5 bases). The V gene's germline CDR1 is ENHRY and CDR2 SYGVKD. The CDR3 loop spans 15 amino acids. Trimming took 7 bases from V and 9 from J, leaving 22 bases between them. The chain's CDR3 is CAINQDASLEGEQFF. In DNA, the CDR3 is TGTGCCATCAACCAAGACGCTAGCCTGGAAGGTGAGCAGTTCTTC.

The CDR3 sequence is CASSYRAGGSSYEQYF. For the CDR3, the DNA is TGTGCCAGCAGTTACCGCGCGGGCGGGAGCTCCTACGAGCAGTACTTC. The chain has TRBV6-2 or TRBV6-3 and TRBJ2-7, with 7 bases matching TRBD2. This CDR3 has 16 residues. Germline V gives CDR1 MNHEY, CDR2 SVGEGT. The junction had 7 bases not matched to a gene; V was cut back by 2 bases and J by 0 bases.

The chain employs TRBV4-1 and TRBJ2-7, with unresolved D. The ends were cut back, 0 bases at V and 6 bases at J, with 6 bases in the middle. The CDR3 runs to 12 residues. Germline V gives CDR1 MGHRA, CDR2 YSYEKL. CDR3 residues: CASSQDAREQYF. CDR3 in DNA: TGCGCCAGCAGCCAAGACGCCCGCGAGCAGTACTTC.

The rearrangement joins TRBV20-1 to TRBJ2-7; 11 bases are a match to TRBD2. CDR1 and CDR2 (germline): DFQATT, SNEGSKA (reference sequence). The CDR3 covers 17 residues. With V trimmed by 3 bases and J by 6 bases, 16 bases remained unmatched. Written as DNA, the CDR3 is TGCAGTGCTAGTAGTCTAGCGGGAGGCCCCGCGGGCCTCGAGCAGTACTTC. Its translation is CSASSLAGGPAGLEQYF.

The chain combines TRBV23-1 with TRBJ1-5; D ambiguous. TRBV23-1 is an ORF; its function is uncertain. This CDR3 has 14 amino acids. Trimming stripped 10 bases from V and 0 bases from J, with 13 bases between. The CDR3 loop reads CATNGCFSNQPQHF. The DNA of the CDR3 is TGCGCCACTAACGGATGCTTTAGCAATCAGCCCCAGCATTTT.

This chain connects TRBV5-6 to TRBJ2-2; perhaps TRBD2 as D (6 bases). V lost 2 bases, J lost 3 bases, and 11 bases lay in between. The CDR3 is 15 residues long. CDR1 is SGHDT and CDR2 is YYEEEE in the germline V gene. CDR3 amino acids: CASSFAPGDTGELFF. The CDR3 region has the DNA TGTGCCAGCAGCTTCGCCCCGGGGGACACCGGGGAGCTGTTTTTT.

The CDR3, as DNA: TGCGCCAGCAGCTTGGTGGCAGGCGCTAACTATGGCTACACCTTC. Translation gives CASSLVAGANYGYTF. The chain recombines TRBV5-1 with TRBJ1-2; D ambiguous. V was clipped by 0 bases and J by 0 bases, with 9 bases between them. This CDR3 has 15 amino acids. Germline V gene data show CDR1 as SGHRS and CDR2 as YFSETQ.

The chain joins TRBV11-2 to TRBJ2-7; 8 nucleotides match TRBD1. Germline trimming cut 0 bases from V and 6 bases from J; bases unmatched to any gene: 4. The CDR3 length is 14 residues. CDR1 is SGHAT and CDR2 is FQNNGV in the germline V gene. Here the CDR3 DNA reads TGTGCCAGCAGCTTAGAGCCAGGGACAGGCGAGCAGTACTTC. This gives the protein CASSLEPGTGEQYF.

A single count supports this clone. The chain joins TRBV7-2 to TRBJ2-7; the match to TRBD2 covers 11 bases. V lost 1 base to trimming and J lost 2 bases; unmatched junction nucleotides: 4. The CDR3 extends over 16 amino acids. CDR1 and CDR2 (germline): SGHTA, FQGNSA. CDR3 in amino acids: CASSLERGLAAYEQYF. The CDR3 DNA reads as TGTGCCAGCAGCTTAGAACGGGGACTAGCGGCCTACGAGCAGTACTTC.

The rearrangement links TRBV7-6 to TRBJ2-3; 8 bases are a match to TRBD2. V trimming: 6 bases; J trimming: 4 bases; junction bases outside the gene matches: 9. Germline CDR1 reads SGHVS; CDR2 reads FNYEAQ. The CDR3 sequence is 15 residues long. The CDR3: CASSSSGGPSDTQYF. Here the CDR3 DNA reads TGTGCCAGCAGTTCCTCGGGGGGGCCGTCAGATACGCAGTATTTT.

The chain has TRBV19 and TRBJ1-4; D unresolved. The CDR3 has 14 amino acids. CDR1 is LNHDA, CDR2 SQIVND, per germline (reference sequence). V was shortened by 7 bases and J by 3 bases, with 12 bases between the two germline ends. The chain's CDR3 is CASTRLSSNEKLFF. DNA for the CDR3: TGTGCCAGTACAAGGCTCTCCTCTAATGAAAAACTGTTTTTT.

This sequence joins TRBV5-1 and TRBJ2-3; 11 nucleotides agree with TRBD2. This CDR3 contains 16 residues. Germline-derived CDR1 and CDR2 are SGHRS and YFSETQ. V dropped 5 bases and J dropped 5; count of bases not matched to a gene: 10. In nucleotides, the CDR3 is TGCGCCAGCAGACTTAGCGGGGGGGCCAATGGAGATACGCAGTATTTT. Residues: CASRLSGGANGDTQYF.

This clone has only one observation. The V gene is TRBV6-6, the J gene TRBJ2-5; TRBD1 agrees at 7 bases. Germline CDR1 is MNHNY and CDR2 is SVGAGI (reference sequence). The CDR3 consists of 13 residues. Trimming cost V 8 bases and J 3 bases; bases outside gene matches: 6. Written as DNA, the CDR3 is TGTGCCAGCGCGTACGGGACAGAAGAGACCCAGTACTTC. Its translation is CASAYGTEETQYF.

CDR3 DNA sequence: TGCGCCAGCAGCATCTCCGGGACTAGCGGTACAGATACGCAGTATTTT. The encoded protein is CASSISGTSGTDTQYF. The chain employs TRBV4-1 and TRBJ2-3, with TRBD2 matching over 11 bases. CDR1 is MGHRA and CDR2 is YSYEKL in the germline V gene. This CDR3 has 16 residues. V lost 5 bases and J lost 3; bases outside the gene matches: 7.

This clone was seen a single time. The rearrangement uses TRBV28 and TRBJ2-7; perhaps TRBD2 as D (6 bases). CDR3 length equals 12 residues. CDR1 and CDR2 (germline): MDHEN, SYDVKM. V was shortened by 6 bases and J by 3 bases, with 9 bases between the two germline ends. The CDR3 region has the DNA TGTGCCAGCAGACCGGGAGACTACGAGCAGTACTTC. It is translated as CASRPGDYEQYF.

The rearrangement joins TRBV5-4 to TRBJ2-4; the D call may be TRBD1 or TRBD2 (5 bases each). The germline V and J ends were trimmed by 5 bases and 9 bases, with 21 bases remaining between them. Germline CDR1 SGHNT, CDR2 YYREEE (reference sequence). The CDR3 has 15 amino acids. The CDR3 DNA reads TGTGCCAGCAGACGATCGGGGACCCATGGTGGCATTCAGTACTTC. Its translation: CASRRSGTHGGIQYF.

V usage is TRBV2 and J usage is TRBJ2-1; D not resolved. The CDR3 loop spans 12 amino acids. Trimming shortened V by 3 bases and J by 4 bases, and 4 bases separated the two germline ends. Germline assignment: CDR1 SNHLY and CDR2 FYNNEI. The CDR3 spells CASSDSYNEQFF. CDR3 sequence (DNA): TGTGCCAGCAGTGACAGTTACAATGAGCAGTTCTTC.

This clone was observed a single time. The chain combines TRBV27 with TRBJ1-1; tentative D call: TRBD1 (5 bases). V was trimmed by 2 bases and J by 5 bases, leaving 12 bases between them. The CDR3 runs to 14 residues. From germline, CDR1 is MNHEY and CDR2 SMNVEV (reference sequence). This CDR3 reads CASSLGGVWTEAFF. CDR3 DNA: TGTGCCAGCAGTTTAGGAGGGGTATGGACTGAAGCTTTCTTT.